The source of this TCR beta chain is a study of CXCR3-negative and CXCR3-positive naive CD8 T cells. Study results and limitations: Naive cells with CXCR3 showed TRB CDR3s that were more hydrophobic than those in CXCR3-negative naive cells. In cryopreserved cells, CXCR3 expression partially decreased, and fresh PBMCs were used in most assays.

UMI-tagged TRB cDNA libraries were built via 5' RACE. TCRdb re-analyzed the 5' RACE reads; it lists each CDR3 protein once, without DNA. With fewer than 65,000 distinct CDR3 sequences in the sample, the ten largest clones hold 4.8%. Remarks on this clonotype: As yet, its antigen is unknown.

Germline-derived CDR1 and CDR2 are SGDLS and YYNGEE. This CDR3 has 14 residues. The sequence was obtained from a human donor in good health. Some clones in this sample may be carry-over from other donors' samples. V usage is TRBV9 and J usage is TRBJ1-4; the D call of TRBD1 rests on TCRdb alone, since no DNA is present to check it. Sequencing was performed on naive CXCR3+ CD8+ T cells from blood. Described subset: CD45RO-CCR7+CD27+CD95- naive CD8+ T cells expressing CXCR3 (TNR3+). CDR3 sequence: CASSVRDNNEKLFF. Supplemented by reference TRBV9 and TRBJ1-4, the full variable domain reads DSGVTQTPKHLITATGQRVTLRCSPRSGDLSVYWYQQSLDQGLQFLIQYYNGEERAKGNILERFSAQQFPDLHSELNLSSLELGDSALYFCASSVRDNNEKLFFGSGTQLSVL.